Here is one TCR beta chain with its context. Sequencing was performed with immunoSEQ multiplex PCR; in TCRdb, only in-frame clones are kept and a portion is missing. The top ten hold about 1.2% of the sample, which has about 260,000 clones, about 87% seen once. The entry originates in a study of blood T cell repertoires in COVID-19. Whole-study context: From the United States, Italy and Spain came samples of acute and convalescent COVID-19. T cells, B-cell-depleted T cells, or PBMCs supplied cDNA or gDNA.

Individuals drawn from 24 US areas were roughly 18 to 95 years old. The TCR sequence derives from a woman in her 40s with acute COVID-19. The sample comprised PBMCs or T cells enriched from blood (not recorded which).

The CDR3 region is CASSYTGGRTEAFF. The CDR3 nucleotides read TGTGCCAGCAGTTACACAGGGGGGAGAACTGAAGCTTTCTTT. J is TRBJ1-1 and V is TRBV6-5; 8 bases map to TRBD1. The CDR3 is 14 amino acids. CDR1 and CDR2 from the germline V gene are MNHEY and SVGAGI. Trimming removed 2 bases from V and 5 bases from J; junction bases left unmatched: 4.